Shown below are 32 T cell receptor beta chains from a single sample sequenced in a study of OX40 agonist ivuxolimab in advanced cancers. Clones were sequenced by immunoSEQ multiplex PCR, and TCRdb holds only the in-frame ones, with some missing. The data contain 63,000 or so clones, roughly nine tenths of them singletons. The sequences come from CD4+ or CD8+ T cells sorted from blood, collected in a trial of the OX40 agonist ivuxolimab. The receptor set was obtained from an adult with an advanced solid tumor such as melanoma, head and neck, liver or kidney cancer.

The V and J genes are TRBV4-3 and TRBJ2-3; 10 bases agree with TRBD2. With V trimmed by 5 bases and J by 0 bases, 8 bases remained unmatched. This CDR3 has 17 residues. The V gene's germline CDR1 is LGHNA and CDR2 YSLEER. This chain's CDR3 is CASSEGLAFVSTDTQYF. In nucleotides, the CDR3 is TGCGCCAGCAGCGAGGGACTAGCGTTCGTGAGCACAGATACGCAGTATTTT.

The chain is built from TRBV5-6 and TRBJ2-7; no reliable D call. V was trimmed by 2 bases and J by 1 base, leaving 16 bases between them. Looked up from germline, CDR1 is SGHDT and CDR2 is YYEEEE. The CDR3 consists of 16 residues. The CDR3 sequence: CASSFFRPLGSYEQYV. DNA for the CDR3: TGTGCCAGCAGCTTTTTTCGCCCGCTGGGGTCCTACGAGCAGTACGTC.

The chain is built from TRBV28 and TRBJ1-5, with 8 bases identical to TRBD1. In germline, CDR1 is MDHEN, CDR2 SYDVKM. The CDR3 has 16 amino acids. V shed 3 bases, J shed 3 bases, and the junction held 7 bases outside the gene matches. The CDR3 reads CASSFTGTGSNQPQHF. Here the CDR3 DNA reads TGTGCCAGCAGTTTTACCGGGACAGGTTCCAATCAGCCCCAGCATTTT.

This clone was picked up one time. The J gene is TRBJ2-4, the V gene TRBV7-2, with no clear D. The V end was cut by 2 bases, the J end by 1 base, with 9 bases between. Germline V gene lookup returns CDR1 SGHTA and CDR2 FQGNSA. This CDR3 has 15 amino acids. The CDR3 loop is CASSLYMGAKNIQYF. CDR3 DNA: TGTGCCAGCAGCTTATATATGGGGGCCAAAAACATTCAGTACTTC.

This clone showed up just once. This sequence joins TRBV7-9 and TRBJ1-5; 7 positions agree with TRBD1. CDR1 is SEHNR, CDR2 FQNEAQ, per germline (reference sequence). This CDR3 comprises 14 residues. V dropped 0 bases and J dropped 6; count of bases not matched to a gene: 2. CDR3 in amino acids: CASSLAGGGQPQHF. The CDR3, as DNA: TGTGCCAGCAGCTTAGCAGGGGGCGGTCAGCCCCAGCATTTT.

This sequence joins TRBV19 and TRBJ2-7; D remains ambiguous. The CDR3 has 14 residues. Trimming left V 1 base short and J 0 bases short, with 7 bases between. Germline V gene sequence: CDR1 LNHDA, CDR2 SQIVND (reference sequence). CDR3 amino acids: CASSIVDNSYEQYF. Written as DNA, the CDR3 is TGTGCCAGTAGTATAGTCGACAACTCCTACGAGCAGTACTTC.

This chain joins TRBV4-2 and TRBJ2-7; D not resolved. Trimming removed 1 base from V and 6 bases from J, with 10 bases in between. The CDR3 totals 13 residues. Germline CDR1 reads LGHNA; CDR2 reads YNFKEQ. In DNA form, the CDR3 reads TGTGCCAGCAGCCAAGGGATGGGTTCCGAGCAGTACTTC. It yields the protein CASSQGMGSEQYF.

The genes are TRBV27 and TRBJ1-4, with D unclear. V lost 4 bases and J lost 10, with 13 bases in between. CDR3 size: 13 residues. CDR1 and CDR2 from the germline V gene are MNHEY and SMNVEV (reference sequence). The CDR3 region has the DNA TGTGCCAGCAGTTCCGACTGGACGGGAAAACTGTTTTTT. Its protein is CASSSDWTGKLFF.

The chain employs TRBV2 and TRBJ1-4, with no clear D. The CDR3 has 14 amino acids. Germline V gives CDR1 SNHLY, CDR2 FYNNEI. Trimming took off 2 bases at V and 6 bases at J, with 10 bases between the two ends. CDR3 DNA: TGTGCCAGCAGTGAATGGGAGGTACATGAAAAACTGTTTTTT. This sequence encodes CASSEWEVHEKLFF.

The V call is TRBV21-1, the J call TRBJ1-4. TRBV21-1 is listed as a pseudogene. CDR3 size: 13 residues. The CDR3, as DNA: TGTGCCAGGCCGGGACGGCCAAATGAAAAACTGTTTTTT. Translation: CARPGRPNEKLFF.

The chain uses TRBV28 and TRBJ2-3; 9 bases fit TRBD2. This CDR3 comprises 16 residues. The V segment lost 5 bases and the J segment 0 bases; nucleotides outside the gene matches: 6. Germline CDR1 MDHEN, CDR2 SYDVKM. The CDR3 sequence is CASSPVAGESTDTQYF. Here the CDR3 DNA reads TGTGCCAGCAGTCCGGTAGCGGGAGAGAGCACAGATACGCAGTATTTT. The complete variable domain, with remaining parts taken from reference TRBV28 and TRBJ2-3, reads DVKVTQSSRYLVKRTGEKVFLECVQDMDHENMFWYRQDPGLGLRLIYFSYDVKMKEKGDIPEGYSVSREKKERFSLILESASTNQTSMYLCASSPVAGESTDTQYFGPGTRLTVL.

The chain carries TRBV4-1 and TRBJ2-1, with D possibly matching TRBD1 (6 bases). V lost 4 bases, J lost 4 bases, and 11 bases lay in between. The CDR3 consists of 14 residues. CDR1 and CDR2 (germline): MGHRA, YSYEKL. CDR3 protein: CASSPQGSYNEQFF. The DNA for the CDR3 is TGCGCCAGCAGCCCCCAGGGGAGTTACAATGAGCAGTTCTTC.

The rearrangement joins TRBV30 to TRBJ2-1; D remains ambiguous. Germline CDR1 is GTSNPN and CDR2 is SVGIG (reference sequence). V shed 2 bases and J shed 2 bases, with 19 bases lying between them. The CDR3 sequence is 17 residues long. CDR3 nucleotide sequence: TGTGCCTGGAGTCCAAAACCTCCAGGTCTGACCTACAATGAGCAGTTCTTC. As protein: CAWSPKPPGLTYNEQFF.

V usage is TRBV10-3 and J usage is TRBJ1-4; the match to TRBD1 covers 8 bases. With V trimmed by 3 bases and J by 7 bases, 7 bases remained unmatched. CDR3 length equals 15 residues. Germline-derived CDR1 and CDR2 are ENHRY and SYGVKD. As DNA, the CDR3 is TGTGCCATCAGTGATATCTCAACAGGGGGTGAAAAACTGTTTTTT. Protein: CAISDISTGGEKLFF.

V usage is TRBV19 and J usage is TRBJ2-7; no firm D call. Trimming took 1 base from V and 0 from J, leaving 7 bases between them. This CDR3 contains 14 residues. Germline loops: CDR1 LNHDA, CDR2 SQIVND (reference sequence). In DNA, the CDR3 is TGTGCCAGTAGTATAGGAGAGAGCTCCTACGAGCAGTACTTC. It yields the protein CASSIGESSYEQYF.

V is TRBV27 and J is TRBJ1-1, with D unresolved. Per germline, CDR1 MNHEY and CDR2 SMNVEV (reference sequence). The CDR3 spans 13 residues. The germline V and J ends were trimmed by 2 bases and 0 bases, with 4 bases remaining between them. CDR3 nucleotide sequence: TGTGCCAGCAGTTTAATGTTGAACACTGAAGCTTTCTTT. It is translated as CASSLMLNTEAFF.

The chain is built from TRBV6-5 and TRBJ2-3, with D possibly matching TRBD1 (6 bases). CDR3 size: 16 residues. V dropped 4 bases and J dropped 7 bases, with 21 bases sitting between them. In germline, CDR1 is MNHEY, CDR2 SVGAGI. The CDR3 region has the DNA TGTGCCAGCAGTTCCCCGGGTCAGGGGTACATGAATACGCAGTATTTT. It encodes CASSSPGQGYMNTQYF.

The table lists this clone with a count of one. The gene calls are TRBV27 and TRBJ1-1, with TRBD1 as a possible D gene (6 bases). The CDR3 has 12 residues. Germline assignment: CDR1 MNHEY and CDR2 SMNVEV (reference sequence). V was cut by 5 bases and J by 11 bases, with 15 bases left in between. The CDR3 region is CASSPGAPRAFF. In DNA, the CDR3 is TGTGCCAGCAGTCCAGGGGCCCCCCGGGCTTTCTTT.

The CDR3 here is CASSYSIGTGGEQYF. CDR3 in DNA: TGTGCCAGCAGTTACTCGATTGGGACAGGGGGCGAGCAGTACTTC. The chain combines TRBV6-6 with TRBJ2-7, with 11 bases matching TRBD1. The CDR3 consists of 15 residues. Germline V gene data show CDR1 as MNHNY and CDR2 as SVGAGI (reference sequence). The J segment lost 6 bases and the V segment lost 0 bases, leaving 4 bases of the junction unmatched.

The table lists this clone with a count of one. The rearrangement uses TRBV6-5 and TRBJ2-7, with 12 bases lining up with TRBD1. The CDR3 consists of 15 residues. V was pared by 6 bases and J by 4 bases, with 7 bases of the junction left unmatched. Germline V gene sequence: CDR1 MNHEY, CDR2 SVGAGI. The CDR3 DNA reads TGTGCCAGCAGCCCGGGACAGGGGGCAGGGTACGAGCAGTACGTC. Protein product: CASSPGQGAGYEQYV.

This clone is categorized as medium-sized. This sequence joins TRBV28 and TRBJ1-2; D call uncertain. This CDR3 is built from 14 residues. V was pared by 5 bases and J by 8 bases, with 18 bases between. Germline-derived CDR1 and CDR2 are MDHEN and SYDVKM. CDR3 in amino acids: CASSGIGVTEGYTF. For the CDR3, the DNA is TGTGCCAGCAGTGGAATCGGGGTCACGGAGGGCTACACCTTC.

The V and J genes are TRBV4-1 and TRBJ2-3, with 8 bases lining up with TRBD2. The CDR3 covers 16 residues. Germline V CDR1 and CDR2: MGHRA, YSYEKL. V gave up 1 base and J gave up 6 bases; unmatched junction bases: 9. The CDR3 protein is CASSQGVSGGADTQYF. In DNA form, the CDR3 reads TGCGCCAGCAGCCAAGGTGTAAGCGGGGGCGCGGATACGCAGTATTTT.

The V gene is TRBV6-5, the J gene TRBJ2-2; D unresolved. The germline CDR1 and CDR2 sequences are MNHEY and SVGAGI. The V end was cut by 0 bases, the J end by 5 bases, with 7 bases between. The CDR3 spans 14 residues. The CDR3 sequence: CASSYSDGTGELFF. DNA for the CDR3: TGTGCCAGCAGTTACTCAGACGGGACCGGGGAGCTGTTTTTT.

This CDR3 is CASRNQEVETEAYEQYF. DNA of the CDR3: TGTGCCAGCAGGAACCAGGAGGTGGAAACAGAAGCCTACGAGCAGTACTTC. This chain uses TRBV28 with TRBJ2-7, with a weak D call TRBD2 (5 bases). This CDR3 contains 17 residues. The V gene's germline CDR1 is MDHEN and CDR2 SYDVKM. Trimming stripped 6 bases from V and 2 bases from J, with 23 bases between.

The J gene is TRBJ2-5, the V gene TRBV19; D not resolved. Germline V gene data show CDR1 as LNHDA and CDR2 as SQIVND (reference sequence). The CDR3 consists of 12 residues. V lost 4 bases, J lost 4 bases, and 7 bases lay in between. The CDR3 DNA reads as TGTGCCAGTAGTACCGGTTTAGAGACCCAGTACTTC. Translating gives CASSTGLETQYF.

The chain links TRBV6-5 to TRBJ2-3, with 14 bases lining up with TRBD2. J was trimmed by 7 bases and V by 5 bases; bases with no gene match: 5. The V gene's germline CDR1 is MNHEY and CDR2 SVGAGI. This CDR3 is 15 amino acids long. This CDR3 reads CASSRLAGGPNTQYF. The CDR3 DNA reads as TGTGCCAGCAGTCGACTAGCGGGGGGGCCGAATACGCAGTATTTT.

The CDR3: CASSEDPEQYF. The CDR3 bases are TGTGCCAGCAGTGAAGATCCCGAGCAGTACTTC. The chain employs TRBV2 and TRBJ2-7; no definite D call. CDR1 and CDR2 (germline): SNHLY, FYNNEI. The germline V and J ends were trimmed by 1 base and 6 bases, with 4 bases remaining between them. The CDR3 extends over 11 amino acids. Based on the CDR3 plus reference TRBV2 and TRBJ2-7, the full variable domain is EPEVTQTPSHQVTQMGQEVILRCVPISNHLYFYWYRQILGQKVEFLVSFYNNEISEKSEIFDDQFSVERPDGSNFTLKIRSTKLEDSAMYFCASSEDPEQYFGPGTRLTVT.

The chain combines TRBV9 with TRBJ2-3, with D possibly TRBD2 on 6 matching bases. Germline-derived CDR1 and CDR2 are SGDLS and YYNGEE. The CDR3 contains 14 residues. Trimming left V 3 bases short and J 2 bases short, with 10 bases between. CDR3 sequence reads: CASSGDSYTDTQYF. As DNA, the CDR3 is TGTGCCAGCAGCGGGGACTCCTACACAGATACGCAGTATTTT.

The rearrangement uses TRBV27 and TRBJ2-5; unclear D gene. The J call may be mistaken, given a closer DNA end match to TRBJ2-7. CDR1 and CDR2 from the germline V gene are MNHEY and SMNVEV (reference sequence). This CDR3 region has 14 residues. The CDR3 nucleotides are TGTGCCAGCAGTCCTACGGCCCCCTCCTACGAGCAGTACTTC. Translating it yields CASSPTAPSYEQYF.

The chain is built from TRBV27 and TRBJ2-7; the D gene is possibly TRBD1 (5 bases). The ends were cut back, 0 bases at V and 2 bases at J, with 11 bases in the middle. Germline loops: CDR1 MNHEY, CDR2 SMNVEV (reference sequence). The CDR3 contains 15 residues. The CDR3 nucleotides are TGTGCCAGCAGTTTATCGGGTCGGACAACCTACGAGCAGTACTTC. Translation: CASSLSGRTTYEQYF.

The CDR3 reads CASSVVPRAANTEAFF. CDR3 bases: TGTGCCAGCAGCGTAGTTCCCAGAGCCGCGAACACTGAAGCTTTCTTT. The V call is TRBV9, the J call TRBJ1-1, with D unclear. The CDR3 is 16 residues long. The V gene's germline CDR1 is SGDLS and CDR2 YYNGEE. V was trimmed by 0 bases and J by 1 base, leaving 13 bases between them.

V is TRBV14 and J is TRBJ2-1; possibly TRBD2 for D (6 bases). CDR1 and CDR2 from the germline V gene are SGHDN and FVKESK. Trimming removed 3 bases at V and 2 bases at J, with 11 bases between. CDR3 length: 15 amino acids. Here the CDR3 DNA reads TGTGCCAGCAGCCACTTTGCGGGGCCCTACAATGAGCAGTTCTTC. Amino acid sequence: CASSHFAGPYNEQFF.